The rows below give T cell receptor beta chains drawn from one sample of a study of CD8 T cells in ankylosing spondylitis. TCRdb called the 5' RACE reads again in MiXCR, with one record for every CDR3 protein. The sample contains 200,000 to 250,000 distinct CDR3 sequences, over 8.5% of which appear only once. Sequencing used blood, either unsorted or a sorted T cell fraction (not recorded which). Receptors were obtained from a male donor with ankylosing spondylitis or in good health (not recorded which). Each CDR3 is given with its conserved first and last residue. D genes are given only for firm matches. The size of a clone is reported for some rows only, either as once, few or many, or as a class for expanded clones.

j_gene: TRBJ2-3; d_gene: TRBD2; v_gene: TRBV10-3; abundance: many; CDR3aa: CAGTSGYTDTQYF; CDR3nt: TGTGCCGGGACTAGCGGATACACAGATACGCAGTATTTT
j_gene: TRBJ2-1; d_gene: TRBD2; v_gene: TRBV11-1; abundance: -; CDR3aa: CASSLVGGLAANYITYNEQFF; CDR3nt: TGTGCCAGCAGCTTGGTTGGGGGACTAGCGGCGAACTATATAACCTACAATGAGCAGTTCTTC
j_gene: TRBJ1-4; d_gene: -; v_gene: TRBV6-6; abundance: -; CDR3aa: CASSAYRVGGEKLFF; CDR3nt: TGTGCCAGCAGTGCGTACAGGGTTGGAGGTGAAAAACTGTTTTTT
j_gene: TRBJ2-1; d_gene: -; v_gene: TRBV11-2; abundance: -; CDR3aa: CASSLVWLDNEQFF; CDR3nt: TGTGCCAGCAGCTTAGTTTGGCTTGACAATGAGCAGTTCTTC
j_gene: TRBJ2-7; d_gene: TRBD2; v_gene: TRBV6-1; abundance: few; CDR3aa: CASSTAGTSGFYEQYF; CDR3nt: TGTGCCAGCAGTACCGCCGGGACTAGCGGCTTCTACGAGCAGTACTTC
j_gene: TRBJ1-2; d_gene: -; v_gene: TRBV18; abundance: few; CDR3aa: CASSADPGSYGYTF; CDR3nt: TGTGCCAGCTCTGCCGATCCAGGGAGCTATGGCTACACCTTC
j_gene: TRBJ2-5; d_gene: -; v_gene: TRBV20-1; abundance: many; CDR3aa: CSADEETQYF; CDR3nt: TGCAGTGCCGACGAGGAGACCCAGTACTTC
j_gene: TRBJ2-6; d_gene: TRBD2; v_gene: TRBV12-3/TRBV12-4; abundance: -; CDR3aa: CASSGTSGRASGANVLTF; CDR3nt: TGTGCCAGCAGTGGGACTAGCGGGAGGGCCTCTGGGGCCAACGTCCTGACTTTC
j_gene: TRBJ1-1; d_gene: -; v_gene: TRBV3-1; abundance: many; CDR3aa: CASSHHGGVNTEAFF; CDR3nt: TGTGCCAGCAGCCATCACGGAGGGGTGAACACTGAAGCTTTCTTT
j_gene: TRBJ2-1; d_gene: TRBD2; v_gene: TRBV12-3/TRBV12-4; abundance: many; CDR3aa: CASSPAGGPIDEQFF; CDR3nt: TGTGCCAGCAGTCCCGCGGGAGGGCCAATCGATGAGCAGTTCTTC
j_gene: TRBJ1-6; d_gene: -; v_gene: TRBV20-1; abundance: many; CDR3aa: CREVLKQLNSPLHF; CDR3nt: TGCAGGGAAGTGCTTAAACAGCTTAATTCACCCCTCCACTTT
j_gene: TRBJ2-7; d_gene: -; v_gene: TRBV5-6; abundance: many; CDR3aa: CASSLQGHVNYEQYF; CDR3nt: TGTGCCAGCAGCTTGCAGGGACACGTCAACTACGAGCAGTACTTC
j_gene: TRBJ2-6; d_gene: TRBD1; v_gene: TRBV28; abundance: -; CDR3aa: CASRHTGGPLSGANVLTF; CDR3nt: TGTGCCAGCAGGCATACAGGGGGCCCCCTCTCTGGGGCCAACGTCCTGACTTTC
j_gene: TRBJ2-3; d_gene: TRBD1; v_gene: TRBV5-1; abundance: many; CDR3aa: CASSFQTGSSTDTQYF; CDR3nt: TGCGCCAGCAGCTTCCAGACAGGGTCTTCCACAGATACGCAGTATTTT
j_gene: TRBJ2-3; d_gene: -; v_gene: TRBV14; abundance: -; CDR3aa: CASSQDWSADTQYF; CDR3nt: TGTGCCAGCAGCCAAGATTGGAGTGCAGATACGCAGTATTTT
j_gene: TRBJ2-1; d_gene: TRBD2; v_gene: TRBV4-1; abundance: once; CDR3aa: CASSHRNKLAGGMYEQFF; CDR3nt: TGCGCCAGCAGCCACCGAAACAAACTAGCGGGAGGCATGTATGAGCAGTTCTTC
j_gene: TRBJ1-2; d_gene: TRBD1; v_gene: TRBV24-1; abundance: many; CDR3aa: CATPTGGNDGYTF; CDR3nt: TGTGCCACACCGACAGGGGGGAATGATGGCTACACCTTC
j_gene: TRBJ2-1; d_gene: -; v_gene: TRBV6-5; abundance: many; CDR3aa: CASSYGGQRTLVYNEQFF; CDR3nt: TGTGCCAGCAGTTACGGGGGCCAACGGACTCTCGTTTACAATGAGCAGTTCTTC
j_gene: TRBJ2-7; d_gene: TRBD1; v_gene: TRBV20-1; abundance: -; CDR3aa: CSARPQGYEQYF; CDR3nt: TGCAGTGCTAGACCACAGGGGTACGAGCAGTACTTC
j_gene: TRBJ2-7; d_gene: -; v_gene: TRBV27; abundance: many; CDR3aa: CASTLGQMGSYEQYF; CDR3nt: TGTGCCAGCACCCTAGGGCAGATGGGCTCCTACGAGCAGTACTTC
j_gene: TRBJ2-3; d_gene: -; v_gene: TRBV5-1; abundance: many; CDR3aa: CASSFTGLTDTQYF; CDR3nt: TGCGCCAGCAGCTTTACAGGGTTGACAGATACGCAGTATTTT
j_gene: TRBJ2-2; d_gene: -; v_gene: TRBV5-1; abundance: many; CDR3aa: CATKQGIAIGELFF; CDR3nt: TGCGCCACTAAACAGGGAATAGCGATCGGGGAGCTGTTTTTT
j_gene: TRBJ2-2; d_gene: -; v_gene: TRBV15; abundance: few; CDR3aa: CATSRDRGAPGELFF; CDR3nt: TGTGCCACCAGCAGAGATCGGGGGGCCCCCGGGGAGCTGTTTTTT
j_gene: TRBJ2-7; d_gene: TRBD1; v_gene: TRBV5-1; abundance: few; CDR3aa: CASSGDRKYF; CDR3nt: TGCGCCAGCAGCGGGGACAGAAAGTACTTC
j_gene: TRBJ2-5; d_gene: TRBD2; v_gene: TRBV10-3; abundance: many; CDR3aa: CAISVGGVEETQYF; CDR3nt: TGTGCCATCAGTGTTGGGGGGGTTGAGGAGACCCAGTACTTC
j_gene: TRBJ2-7; d_gene: TRBD1; v_gene: TRBV5-1; abundance: many; CDR3aa: CASSPWTGGYEQYF; CDR3nt: TGCGCCAGCAGCCCTTGGACAGGGGGCTACGAGCAGTACTTC
j_gene: TRBJ2-1; d_gene: -; v_gene: TRBV5-1; abundance: -; CDR3aa: CASNQLAASSYNEQFF; CDR3nt: TGCGCCAGCAACCAACTAGCTGCTAGCTCCTACAATGAGCAGTTCTTC
j_gene: TRBJ1-1; d_gene: TRBD1; v_gene: TRBV5-1; abundance: many; CDR3aa: CASSLGQGVNTEAFF; CDR3nt: TGCGCCAGCAGCTTGGGACAGGGGGTAAACACTGAAGCTTTCTTT
j_gene: TRBJ1-1; d_gene: TRBD1; v_gene: TRBV7-8; abundance: many; CDR3aa: CASRPRQGANTEAFF; CDR3nt: TGTGCCAGCAGGCCCAGACAGGGGGCGAACACTGAAGCTTTCTTT
j_gene: TRBJ1-2; d_gene: TRBD1; v_gene: TRBV12-3/TRBV12-4; abundance: many; CDR3aa: CASSLLDRGIYGYTF; CDR3nt: TGTGCCAGCAGTTTACTGGACAGGGGGATCTATGGCTACACCTTC
j_gene: TRBJ2-5; d_gene: TRBD2; v_gene: TRBV6-8; abundance: many; CDR3aa: CASSDPGLAVKETQYF; CDR3nt: TGTGCCAGCAGTGATCCGGGACTAGCCGTCAAAGAGACCCAGTACTTC